The sequence of this T cell receptor (beta chain) was determined in a study of OX40 agonist ivuxolimab in advanced cancers. Study details: Patients' therapy was ivuxolimab, an antibody that acts as an agonist of OX40 (CD134). General study points: CD8+ T cells (on average) carried more expanded clones than CD4+ T cells. Some nonresponders additionally presented with little normalized T-cell clonal expansion.

V dropped 4 bases and J dropped 1; count of bases not matched to a gene: 8. The germline gives CDR1 SGHRS, CDR2 YFSETQ. The CDR3 loop spans 17 amino acids. Points on this clone: Its antigen is currently unknown.

Data came from immunoSEQ multiplex PCR; TCRdb stores just in-frame clones and leaves some out. The sample holds roughly 15,000 clones, roughly 77% seen once. The receptor was isolated from an adult with an advanced solid tumor such as melanoma, head and neck, liver or kidney cancer. The sequenced sample was CD4+ or CD8+ T cells sorted from blood, obtained in a trial of the OX40 agonist ivuxolimab. The V gene is TRBV5-1, the J gene TRBJ2-4; 10 bases fit TRBD1. The CDR3 region is CASSPRTGGDAKNIQYF. The CDR3 DNA follows: TGCGCCAGCAGCCCTCGGACAGGGGGAGACGCCAAAAACATTCAGTACTTC.